This entry describes one T cell receptor beta chain. The sample originates from a study of blood T cell repertoires in COVID-19. Overall study context: Samples of COVID-19 (acute and convalescent) were obtained from the United States, Italy and Spain. PBMCs, B-cell-depleted T cells, or T cells were the source of the cDNA or gDNA that made up the material.

CDR1 and CDR2 from the germline V gene are SGHNT and YYREEE (reference sequence). With 5 bases removed from V and 5 bases from J, the gap between germline ends came to 13 bases. This CDR3 is 13 amino acids long. In the source study's methods: Reference gene primers were amplified, and this amplification served to estimate nucleated cell counts. Repertoires were generated with immunoSEQ multiplex PCR, while TCRdb's copy carries only in-frame clones and drops some. That table supplies the V and J calls and clone size; D and trimming were determined from the DNA. Among 200,000 to 300,000 clones listed, approximately 86% were seen once.

The clonotype was recovered from a woman aged 55-70 years who had recovered from COVID-19. The sequenced sample was peripheral blood. The chain employs TRBV5-4 and TRBJ2-5; weak D call: TRBD2 (5 bases). This chain's CDR3 is CASRLKGGETQYF. The DNA of the CDR3 is TGTGCCAGCAGGCTAAAGGGCGGGGAGACCCAGTACTTC.